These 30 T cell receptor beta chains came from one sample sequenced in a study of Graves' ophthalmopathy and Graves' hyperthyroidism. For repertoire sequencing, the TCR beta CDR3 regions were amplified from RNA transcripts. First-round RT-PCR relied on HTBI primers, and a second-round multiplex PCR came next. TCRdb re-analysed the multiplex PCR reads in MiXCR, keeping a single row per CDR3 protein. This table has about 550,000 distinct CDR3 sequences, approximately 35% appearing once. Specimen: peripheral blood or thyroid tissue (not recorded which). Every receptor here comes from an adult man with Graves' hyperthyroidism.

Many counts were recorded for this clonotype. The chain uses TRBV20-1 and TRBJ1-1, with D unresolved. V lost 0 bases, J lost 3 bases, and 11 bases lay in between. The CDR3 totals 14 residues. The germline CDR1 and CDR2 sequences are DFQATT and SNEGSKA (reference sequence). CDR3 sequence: CSARDLREDTEAFF. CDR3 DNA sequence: TGCAGTGCTAGAGATCTTAGGGAAGACACTGAAGCTTTCTTT.

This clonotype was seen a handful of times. The CDR3 is CASSQDIGLAGNTIYF. The CDR3 DNA reads as TGTGCCAGCAGCCAAGATATCGGGTTAGCTGGAAACACCATATATTTT. The chain couples TRBV3-1 to TRBJ1-3; no firm D call. The V gene lost 0 bases and the J gene lost 2 bases, with 11 bases spanning the gap. The CDR3 covers 16 residues. CDR1 LGHDT and CDR2 YNNKEL come from the germline V gene (reference sequence).

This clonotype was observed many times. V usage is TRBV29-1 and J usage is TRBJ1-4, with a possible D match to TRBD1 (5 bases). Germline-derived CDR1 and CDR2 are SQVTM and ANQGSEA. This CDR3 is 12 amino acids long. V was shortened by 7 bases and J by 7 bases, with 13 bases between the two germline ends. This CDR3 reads CSAGGGGEKLFF. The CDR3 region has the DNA TGCAGCGCCGGGGGGGGAGGTGAAAAACTGTTTTTT.

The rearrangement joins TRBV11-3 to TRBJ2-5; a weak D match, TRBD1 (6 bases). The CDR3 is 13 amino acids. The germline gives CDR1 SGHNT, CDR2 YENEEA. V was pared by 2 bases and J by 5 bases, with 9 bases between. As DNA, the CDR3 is TGTGCCAGCAGCTTAACAGGGAATGAGACCCAGTACTTC. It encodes CASSLTGNETQYF.

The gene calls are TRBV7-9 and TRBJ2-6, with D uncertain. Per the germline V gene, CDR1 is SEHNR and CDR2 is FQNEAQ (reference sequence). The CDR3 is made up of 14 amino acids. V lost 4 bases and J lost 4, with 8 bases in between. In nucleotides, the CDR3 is TGTGCCAGCAGCTCATCTCAGGGGGCCAACGTCCTGACTTTC. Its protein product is CASSSSQGANVLTF.

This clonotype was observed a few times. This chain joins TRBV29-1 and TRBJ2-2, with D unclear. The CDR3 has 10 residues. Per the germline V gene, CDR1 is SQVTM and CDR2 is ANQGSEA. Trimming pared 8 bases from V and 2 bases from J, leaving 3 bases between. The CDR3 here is CSFNTGELFF. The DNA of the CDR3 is TGCAGCTTTAACACCGGGGAGCTGTTTTTT.

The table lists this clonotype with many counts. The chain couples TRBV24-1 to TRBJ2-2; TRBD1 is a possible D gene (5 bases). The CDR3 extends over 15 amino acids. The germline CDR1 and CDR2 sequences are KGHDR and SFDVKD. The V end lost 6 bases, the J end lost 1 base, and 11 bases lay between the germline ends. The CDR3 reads CATSQRQRNTGELFF. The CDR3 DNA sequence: TGTGCCACCAGTCAGCGACAGAGGAACACCGGGGAGCTGTTTTTT.

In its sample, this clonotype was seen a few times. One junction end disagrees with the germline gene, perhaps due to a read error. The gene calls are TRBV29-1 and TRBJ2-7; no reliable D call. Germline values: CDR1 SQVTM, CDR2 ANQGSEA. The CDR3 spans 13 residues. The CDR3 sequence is CAWRRQASYEQYF. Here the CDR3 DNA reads TGTGCCTGGAGACGCCAGGCTTCCTACGAGCAGTACTTC.

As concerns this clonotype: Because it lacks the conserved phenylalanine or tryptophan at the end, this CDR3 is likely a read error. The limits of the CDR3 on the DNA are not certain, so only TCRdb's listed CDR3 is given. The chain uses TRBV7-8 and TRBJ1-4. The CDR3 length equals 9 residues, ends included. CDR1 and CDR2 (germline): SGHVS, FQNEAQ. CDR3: CASSLASAG.

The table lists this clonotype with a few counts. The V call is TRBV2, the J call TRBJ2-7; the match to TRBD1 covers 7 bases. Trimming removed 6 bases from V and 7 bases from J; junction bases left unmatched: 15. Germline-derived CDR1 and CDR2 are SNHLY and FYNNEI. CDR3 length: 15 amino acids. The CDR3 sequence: CASSPRQGVPSEQYF. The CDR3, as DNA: TGTGCCAGCAGCCCCCGACAGGGAGTCCCATCAGAGCAGTACTTC.

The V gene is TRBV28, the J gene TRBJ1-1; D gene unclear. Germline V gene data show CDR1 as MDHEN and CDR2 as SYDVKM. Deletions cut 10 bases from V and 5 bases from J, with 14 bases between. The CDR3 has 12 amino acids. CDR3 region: CAITTLGTEAFF. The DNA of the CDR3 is TGTGCCATCACCACTCTGGGGACTGAAGCTTTCTTT.

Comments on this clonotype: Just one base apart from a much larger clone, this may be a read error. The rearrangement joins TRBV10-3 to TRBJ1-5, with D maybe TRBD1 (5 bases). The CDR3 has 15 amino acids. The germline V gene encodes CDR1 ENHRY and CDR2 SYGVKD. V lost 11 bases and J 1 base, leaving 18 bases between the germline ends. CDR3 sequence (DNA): TGTGCCGGCAGATCGGGACTCCCGAGCAATCAGCCCCAGCATTTT. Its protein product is CAGRSGLPSNQPQHF.

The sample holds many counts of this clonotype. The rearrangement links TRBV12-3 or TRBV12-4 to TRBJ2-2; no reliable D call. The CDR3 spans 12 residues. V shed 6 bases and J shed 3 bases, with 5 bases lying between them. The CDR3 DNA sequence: TGTGCCAGCAGGGTTTACACCGGGGAGCTGTTTTTT. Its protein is CASRVYTGELFF.

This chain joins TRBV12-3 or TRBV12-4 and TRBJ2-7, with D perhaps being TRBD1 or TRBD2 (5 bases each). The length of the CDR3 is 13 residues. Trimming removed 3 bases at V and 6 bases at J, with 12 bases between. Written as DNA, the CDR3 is TGTGCCAGCAGTTTCCCGGGGCAATTCGAGCAGTACTTC. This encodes CASSFPGQFEQYF.

This CDR3 is CASSDGGAGGPGDTQYF. CDR3 sequence (DNA): TGTGCCAGTAGTGATGGGGGAGCGGGAGGGCCTGGAGATACGCAGTATTTT. The V gene is TRBV19, the J gene TRBJ2-3; TRBD2 aligns across 10 bases. Germline V CDR1 and CDR2: LNHDA, SQIVND (reference sequence). The CDR3 loop spans 17 amino acids. V shed 5 bases, J shed 5 bases, and the junction held 13 bases outside the gene matches.

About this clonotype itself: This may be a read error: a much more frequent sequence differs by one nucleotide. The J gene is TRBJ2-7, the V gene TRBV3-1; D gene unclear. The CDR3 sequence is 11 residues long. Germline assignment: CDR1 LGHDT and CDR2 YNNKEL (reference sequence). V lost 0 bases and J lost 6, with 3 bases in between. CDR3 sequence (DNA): TGTGCCAGCAGCCAAGAGAGCGAGCAGTACTTC. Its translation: CASSQESEQYF.

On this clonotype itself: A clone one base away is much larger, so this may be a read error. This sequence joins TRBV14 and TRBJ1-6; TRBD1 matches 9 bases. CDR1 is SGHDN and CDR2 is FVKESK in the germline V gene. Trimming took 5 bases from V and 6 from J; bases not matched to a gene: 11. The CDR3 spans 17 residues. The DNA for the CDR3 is TGTGCCAGCAGCGGGACAGGGTACGGGACCGGTAATTCACCCCTCCACTTT. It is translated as CASSGTGYGTGNSPLHF.

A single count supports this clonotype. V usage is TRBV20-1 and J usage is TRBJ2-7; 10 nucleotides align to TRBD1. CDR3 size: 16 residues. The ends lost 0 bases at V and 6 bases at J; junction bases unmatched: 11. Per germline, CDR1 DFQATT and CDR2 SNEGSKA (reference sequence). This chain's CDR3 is CSAREQGGQGISEQYF. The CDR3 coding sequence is TGCAGTGCTAGAGAACAGGGGGGACAGGGGATTTCCGAGCAGTACTTC.

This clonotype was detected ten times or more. CDR3 coding DNA: TGTGCCAGCACTGGGCAGGGGAACTATGGCTACACCTTC. Encoded protein: CASTGQGNYGYTF. This chain connects TRBV27 to TRBJ1-2; D is possibly TRBD1 (6 bases). The CDR3 runs 13 residues. CDR1 and CDR2 from the germline V gene are MNHEY and SMNVEV (reference sequence). Trimming took 7 bases from V and 2 from J, leaving 11 bases between them.

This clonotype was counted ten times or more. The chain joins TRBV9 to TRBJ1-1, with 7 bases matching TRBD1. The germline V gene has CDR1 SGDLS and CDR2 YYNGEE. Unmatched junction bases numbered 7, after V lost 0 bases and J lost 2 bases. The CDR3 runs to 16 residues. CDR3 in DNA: TGTGCCAGCAGCGTAGCCGCCGGGACAGCAAACACTGAAGCTTTCTTT. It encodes CASSVAAGTANTEAFF. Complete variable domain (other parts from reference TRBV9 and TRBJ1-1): DSGVTQTPKHLITATGQRVTLRCSPRSGDLSVYWYQQSLDQGLQFLIQYYNGEERAKGNILERFSAQQFPDLHSELNLSSLELGDSALYFCASSVAAGTANTEAFFGQGTRLTVV.

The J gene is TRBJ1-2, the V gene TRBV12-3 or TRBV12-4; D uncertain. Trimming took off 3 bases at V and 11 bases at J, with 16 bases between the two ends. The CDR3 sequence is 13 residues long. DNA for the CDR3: TGTGCCAGCAGTTTTGGAGCGGGAGTCGGGTACACCTTC. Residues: CASSFGAGVGYTF.

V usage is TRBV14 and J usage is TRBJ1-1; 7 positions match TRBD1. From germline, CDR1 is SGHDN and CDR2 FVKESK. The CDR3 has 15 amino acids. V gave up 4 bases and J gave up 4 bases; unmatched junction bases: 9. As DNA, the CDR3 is TGTGCCAGCAGCCTATTGACAGGGAGATTCACTGAAGCTTTCTTT. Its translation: CASSLLTGRFTEAFF. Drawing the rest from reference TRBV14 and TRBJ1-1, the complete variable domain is EAGVTQFPSHSVIEKGQTVTLRCDPISGHDNLYWYRRVMGKEIKFLLHFVKESKQDESGMPNNRFLAERTGGTYSTLKVQPAELEDSGVYFCASSLLTGRFTEAFFGQGTRLTVV.

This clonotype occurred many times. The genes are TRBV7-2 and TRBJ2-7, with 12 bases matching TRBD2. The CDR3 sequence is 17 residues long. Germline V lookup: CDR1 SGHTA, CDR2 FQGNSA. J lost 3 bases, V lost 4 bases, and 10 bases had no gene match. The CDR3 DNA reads TGTGCCAGCAGCTCCAGGACTAGCGGGATAGTGTTCTACGAGCAGTACTTC. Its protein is CASSSRTSGIVFYEQYF. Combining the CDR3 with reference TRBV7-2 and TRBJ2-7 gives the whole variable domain GAGVSQSPSNKVTEKGKDVELRCDPISGHTALYWYRQSLGQGLEFLIYFQGNSAPDKSGLPSDRFSAERTGGSVSTLTIQRTQQEDSAVYLCASSSRTSGIVFYEQYFGPGTRLTVT.

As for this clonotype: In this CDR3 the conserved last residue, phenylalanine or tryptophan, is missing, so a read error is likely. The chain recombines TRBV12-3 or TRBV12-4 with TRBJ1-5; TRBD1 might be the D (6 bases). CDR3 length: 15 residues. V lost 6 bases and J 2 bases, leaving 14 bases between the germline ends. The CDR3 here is CASSARGAGNQPQHS. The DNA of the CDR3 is TGTGCCAGCAGCGCACGGGGGGCCGGCAATCAGCCCCAGCATTCT.

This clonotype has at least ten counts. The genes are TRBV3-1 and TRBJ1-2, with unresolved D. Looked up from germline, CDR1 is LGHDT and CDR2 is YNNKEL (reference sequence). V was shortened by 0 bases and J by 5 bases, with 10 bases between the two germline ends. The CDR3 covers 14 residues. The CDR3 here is CASSQDTGSYGYTF. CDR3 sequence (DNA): TGTGCCAGCAGCCAAGACACGGGTTCGTATGGCTACACCTTC.

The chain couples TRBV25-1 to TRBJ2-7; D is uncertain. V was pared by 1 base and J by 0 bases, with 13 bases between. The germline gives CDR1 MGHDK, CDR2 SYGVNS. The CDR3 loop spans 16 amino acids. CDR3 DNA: TGTGCCAGCAGTGAATCTTACAAGGCCCACTCCTACGAGCAGTACTTC. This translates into CASSESYKAHSYEQYF.

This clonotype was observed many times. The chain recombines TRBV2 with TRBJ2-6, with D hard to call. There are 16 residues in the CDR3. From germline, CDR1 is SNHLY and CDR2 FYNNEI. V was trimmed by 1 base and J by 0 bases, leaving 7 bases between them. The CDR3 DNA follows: TGTGCCAGCAGTGAAGGCCCGCCCTCTGGGGCCAACGTCCTGACTTTC. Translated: CASSEGPPSGANVLTF.

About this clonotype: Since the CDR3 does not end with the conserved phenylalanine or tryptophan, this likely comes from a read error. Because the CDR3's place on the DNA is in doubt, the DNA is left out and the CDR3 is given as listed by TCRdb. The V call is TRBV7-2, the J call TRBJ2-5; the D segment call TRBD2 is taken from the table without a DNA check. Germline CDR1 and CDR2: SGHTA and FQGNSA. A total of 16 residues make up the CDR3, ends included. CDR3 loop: CASSLGDIDYGYTFGS.

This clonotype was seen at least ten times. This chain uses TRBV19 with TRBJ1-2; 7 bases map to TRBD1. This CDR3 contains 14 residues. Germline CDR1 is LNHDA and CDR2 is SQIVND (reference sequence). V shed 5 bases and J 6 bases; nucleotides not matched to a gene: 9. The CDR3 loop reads CASSPSTGNHGYTF. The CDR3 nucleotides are TGTGCCAGTAGTCCGTCGACAGGGAACCATGGCTACACCTTC. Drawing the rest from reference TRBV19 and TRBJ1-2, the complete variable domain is DGGITQSPKYLFRKEGQNVTLSCEQNLNHDAMYWYRQDPGQGLRLIYYSQIVNDFQKGDIAEGYSVSREKKESFPLTVTSAQKNPTAFYLCASSPSTGNHGYTFGSGTRLTVV.

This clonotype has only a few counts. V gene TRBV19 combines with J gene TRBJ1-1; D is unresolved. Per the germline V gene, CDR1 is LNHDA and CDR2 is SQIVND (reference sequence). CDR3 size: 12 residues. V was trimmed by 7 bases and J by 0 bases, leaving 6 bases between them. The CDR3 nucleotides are TGTGCCAGTATAAACATGAACACTGAAGCTTTCTTT. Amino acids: CASINMNTEAFF.